One sample yielded the 28 T cell receptor beta chains listed below, sequenced in a study of human T cells and chemical hapten exposure (dated by TCRdb to the early 2020s). Library preparation used RACE. The sequencer listed for this sample is NextSeq 500. Clones were called with MiXCR by TCRdb after fastp trimmed the public reads at Q25, and only in-frame beta chains were retained. Every distinct CDR3 protein forms one entry, paired with its most common genes and DNA. This sample gives 210,000 or so distinct CDR3 sequences in total; about 25% of them show up just once. 2% to 2.5% of the sample rests with the top ten. Taken with the paper, the label for time point translates to: patch test 3, about 24 weeks after DPC sensitization. The treatment or condition label corresponds to: therapeutic diphenylcyclopropenone sensitization with weekly scalp DPC. The sample in question was whole blood, obtained in connection with sensitization to the hapten diphenylcyclopropenone (DPC). These receptors were collected from a middle-aged woman with alopecia areata. Some clones in this sample may be carry-over from other donors' samples.

This clonotype was counted only a few times. The CDR3 sequence: CASSFKRDGPTDTQYF. CDR3 coding DNA: TGCGCCAGCAGCTTCAAGCGGGACGGGCCCACAGATACGCAGTATTTT. This chain links TRBV5-1 with TRBJ2-3, with 7 bases matching TRBD2. V gave up 2 bases and J gave up 2 bases; unmatched junction bases: 8. The germline gives CDR1 SGHRS, CDR2 YFSETQ. The CDR3 covers 16 residues. The variable domain in full, completed from reference TRBV5-1 and TRBJ2-3, reads KAGVTQTPRYLIKTRGQQVTLSCSPISGHRSVSWYQQTPGQGLQFLFEYFSETQRNKGNFPGRFSGRQFSNSRSEMNVSTLELGDSALYLCASSFKRDGPTDTQYFGPGTRLTVL.

The chain couples TRBV20-1 to TRBJ1-4; D is perhaps TRBD1 (5 bases). With 3 bases removed from V and 5 bases from J, the gap between germline ends came to 13 bases. CDR1 DFQATT and CDR2 SNEGSKA come from the germline V gene (reference sequence). The CDR3 has 14 amino acids. CDR3 nucleotides: TGCAGTGCTAGTGAAGGGGTTCCAAATGAAAAACTGTTTTTT. Translating it yields CSASEGVPNEKLFF.

This clonotype was detected many times. The chain combines TRBV27 with TRBJ2-2; no firm D call. Deletions cut 3 bases from V and 6 bases from J, with 5 bases between. The CDR3 is 12 amino acids. Germline CDR1 MNHEY, CDR2 SMNVEV (reference sequence). CDR3 in amino acids: CASSFTAGELFF. The DNA for the CDR3 is TGTGCCAGCAGTTTTACGGCCGGGGAGCTGTTTTTT.

V gene TRBV6-6 combines with J gene TRBJ2-5, with D possibly being TRBD2 (6 bases). The CDR3 has 12 amino acids. Trimming shortened V by 10 bases and J by 8 bases, and 17 bases separated the two germline ends. CDR1 MNHNY and CDR2 SVGAGI come from the germline V gene (reference sequence). The CDR3 loop is CATTGPGGTQYF. DNA for the CDR3: TGTGCCACGACTGGCCCCGGGGGAACCCAGTACTTC.

V is TRBV19 and J is TRBJ2-3; the D is unclear. From germline, CDR1 is LNHDA and CDR2 SQIVND (reference sequence). V gave up 7 bases and J gave up 6 bases, with 11 bases separating them. The CDR3 is made up of 12 amino acids. The DNA of the CDR3 is TGTGCCAGTACCTCGTCCCCTGATACGCAGTATTTT. Its protein is CASTSSPDTQYF.

This clonotype occurred a few times. This sequence joins TRBV5-6 and TRBJ2-2, with 7 bases identical to TRBD2. The germline V gene has CDR1 SGHDT and CDR2 YYEEEE. The CDR3 has 16 residues. The V and J ends lost 0 bases and 2 bases, in that order; junction bases with no gene match: 4. As DNA, the CDR3 is TGTGCCAGCAGCTTGGTCGGGAGGCTAAACACCGGGGAGCTGTTTTTT. Its translation: CASSLVGRLNTGELFF.

The chain is built from TRBV24-1 and TRBJ2-7; D possibly matches TRBD1 or TRBD2 (7 bases each). CDR3 length equals 12 residues. Trimming pared 10 bases from V and 1 base from J, leaving 10 bases between. Germline CDR1 KGHDR, CDR2 SFDVKD. The DNA of the CDR3 is TGTGCCACTCAGGGGGGGTCCTACGAGCAGTACTTC. Its translation is CATQGGSYEQYF.

This rearrangement joins TRBV5-6 to TRBJ2-5; 7 positions match TRBD2. CDR1 is SGHDT and CDR2 is YYEEEE in the germline V gene. The trim removed 3 bases at V and 5 bases at J, leaving 7 bases unmatched. The length of the CDR3 is 14 residues. The CDR3 here is CASSSAGGSETQYF. The CDR3 DNA reads as TGTGCCAGCAGCTCCGCTGGCGGGAGTGAGACCCAGTACTTC.

This clonotype appeared many times. V usage is TRBV14 and J usage is TRBJ1-2; unclear D gene. Germline V gene lookup returns CDR1 SGHDN and CDR2 FVKESK. This CDR3 contains 12 residues. Trimming pared 1 base from V and 7 bases from J, leaving 7 bases between. CDR3 DNA: TGTGCCAGCAGCCAAGGAGGTCCTGGCTACACCTTC. Translating gives CASSQGGPGYTF.

This clonotype came up a few times. This rearrangement joins TRBV20-1 to TRBJ2-5, with unresolved D. The CDR3 sequence is 14 residues long. The ends were cut back, 5 bases at V and 1 base at J, with 14 bases in the middle. CDR1 is DFQATT, CDR2 SNEGSKA, per germline (reference sequence). The CDR3: CSARKTGTQETQYF. Written as DNA, the CDR3 is TGCAGTGCTCGAAAGACGGGCACCCAAGAGACCCAGTACTTC.

This clonotype was seen ten or more times. The gene calls are TRBV6-5 and TRBJ2-5; possible D gene TRBD1, 5 bases. The CDR3 is 14 residues long. CDR1 MNHEY and CDR2 SVGAGI come from the germline V gene. The V end lost 0 bases, the J end lost 7 bases, and 12 bases lay between the germline ends. In DNA form, the CDR3 reads TGTGCCAGCAGTTACTCCCAGGGTGTGGGGACCCAGTACTTC. Its protein is CASSYSQGVGTQYF.

The J gene is TRBJ2-5, the V gene TRBV9; 7 positions match TRBD1. J was trimmed by 1 base and V by 3 bases; bases with no gene match: 6. Germline V CDR1 and CDR2: SGDLS, YYNGEE. This CDR3 has 15 amino acids. Here the CDR3 reads CASSATGNPQETQYF. DNA of the CDR3: TGTGCCAGCAGCGCGACAGGGAACCCCCAAGAGACCCAGTACTTC.

The V gene is TRBV29-1, the J gene TRBJ1-5; no clear D. This CDR3 contains 12 residues. Germline lookup yields CDR1 SQVTM and CDR2 ANQGSEA. Trimming removed 6 bases from V and 11 bases from J, with 17 bases in between. This chain's CDR3 is CSVGRAGEAQHF. The DNA for the CDR3 is TGCAGCGTCGGACGGGCCGGGGAGGCCCAGCATTTT. The variable domain in full, completed from reference TRBV29-1 and TRBJ1-5, reads SAVISQKPSRDICQRGTSLTIQCQVDSQVTMMFWYRQQPGQSLTLIATANQGSEATYESGFVIDKFPISRPNLTFSTLTVSNMSPEDSSIYLCSVGRAGEAQHFGDGTRLSIL.

J is TRBJ2-7 and V is TRBV7-9; 8 bases are a match to TRBD2. V was pared by 5 bases and J by 0 bases, with 6 bases of the junction left unmatched. This CDR3 is 15 amino acids long. Germline V CDR1 and CDR2: SEHNR, FQNEAQ (reference sequence). The CDR3 region is CASSPAGTSSYEQYF. The CDR3, as DNA: TGTGCCAGCAGCCCTGCTGGGACTAGCTCCTACGAGCAGTACTTC.

This clonotype was seen a few times. The chain recombines TRBV12-3 or TRBV12-4 with TRBJ2-3; D gene ambiguous. This CDR3 region has 13 residues. The ends were cut back, 6 bases at V and 9 bases at J, with 16 bases in the middle. The CDR3 reads CASSSPPQSTQYF. As DNA, the CDR3 is TGTGCCAGCAGCTCCCCCCCGCAGTCGACGCAGTATTTT.

The table lists this clonotype with many counts. This rearrangement joins TRBV20-1 to TRBJ2-5, with D unclear. The germline CDR1 and CDR2 sequences are DFQATT and SNEGSKA (reference sequence). The V end lost 4 bases, the J end lost 2 bases, and 17 bases lay between the germline ends. The CDR3 sequence is 15 residues long. The CDR3 DNA follows: TGCAGTGCTACTTCAGTGGGCCACGAACAAGAGACCCAGTACTTC. This translates into CSATSVGHEQETQYF.

This clonotype was seen only a few times. In DNA, the CDR3 is TGTGCCAGTAGCCGTGGCGGAAGCACAGATACGCAGTATTTT. It is translated as CASSRGGSTDTQYF. This sequence joins TRBV5-6 and TRBJ2-3; no clear D. V was shortened by 8 bases and J by 0 bases, with 13 bases between the two germline ends. The germline CDR1 and CDR2 sequences are SGHDT and YYEEEE. The CDR3 runs to 14 residues.

V and J are TRBV5-1 and TRBJ2-7; the D call may be TRBD1 or TRBD2 (5 bases each). With 4 bases removed from V and 3 bases from J, the gap between germline ends came to 14 bases. CDR1 SGHRS and CDR2 YFSETQ come from the germline V gene. CDR3 length equals 14 residues. In DNA form, the CDR3 reads TGCGCCAGCAGCCCCGGGACGGCAGACTACGAGCAGTACTTC. Protein: CASSPGTADYEQYF.

The rearrangement joins TRBV29-1 to TRBJ2-2; D perhaps matches TRBD2 (6 bases). With 3 bases removed from V and 5 bases from J, the gap between germline ends came to 13 bases. Per the germline V gene, CDR1 is SQVTM and CDR2 is ANQGSEA. This CDR3 has 14 amino acids. CDR3 in DNA: TGCAGCGTTGAGGCGGGGTCGGGGACCGGGGAGCTGTTTTTT. This translates into CSVEAGSGTGELFF.

This clonotype was seen a handful of times. The rearrangement links TRBV20-1 to TRBJ2-2, with TRBD2 identical over 8 bases. Germline V lookup: CDR1 DFQATT, CDR2 SNEGSKA (reference sequence). With V trimmed by 0 bases and J by 7 bases, 13 bases remained unmatched. The CDR3 totals 17 residues. The CDR3 is CSAREFRLAGGDGELFF. CDR3 in DNA: TGCAGTGCTAGAGAATTCAGGCTAGCCGGGGGGGACGGGGAGCTGTTTTTT.

This clonotype turned up a few times. The chain combines TRBV29-1 with TRBJ2-7; D remains unclear. The CDR3 has 12 residues. Trimming stripped 4 bases from V and 7 bases from J, with 14 bases between. CDR1 is SQVTM, CDR2 ANQGSEA, per germline. The CDR3 DNA is TGCAGCGTTGGGTTCCACCGAAGGGAGCAGTACTTC. Translation: CSVGFHRREQYF.

The genes are TRBV7-2 and TRBJ2-7; D call uncertain. Trimming stripped 1 base from V and 0 bases from J, with 10 bases between. The CDR3 is made up of 15 amino acids. Looked up from germline, CDR1 is SGHTA and CDR2 is FQGNSA. CDR3 loop: CASSLGGASSYEQYF. CDR3 in DNA: TGTGCCAGCAGCTTAGGAGGCGCTAGCTCCTACGAGCAGTACTTC.

This clonotype was detected a few times. The chain joins TRBV18 to TRBJ2-5; D might be TRBD2 (5 bases). The germline gives CDR1 KGHSH, CDR2 LQKENI. The CDR3 is 15 residues long. V lost 2 bases, J lost 7 bases, and 17 bases lay in between. The CDR3 DNA is TGTGCCAGCTCACCAACTCGGGATCCGGTCGCGACCCAGTACTTC. This gives the protein CASSPTRDPVATQYF.

The V call is TRBV12-3 or TRBV12-4, the J call TRBJ1-3; D gene uncertain. CDR3 size: 18 residues. The V end lost 5 bases, the J end lost 0 bases, and 20 bases lay between the germline ends. As DNA, the CDR3 is TGTGCCAGCAGTACCGCTTTTGGAATGTCCCGCTCTGGAAACACCATATATTTT. Its translation: CASSTAFGMSRSGNTIYF.

This chain links TRBV28 with TRBJ2-7; D is perhaps TRBD1 or TRBD2 (6 bases each). Trimming removed 2 bases at V and 1 base at J, with 12 bases between. The CDR3 sequence is 15 residues long. Germline V gene lookup returns CDR1 MDHEN and CDR2 SYDVKM. DNA for the CDR3: TGTGCCAGCAGTTTAGGAGGGGGGTGGTCCTACGAGCAGTACTTC. Protein: CASSLGGGWSYEQYF.

The table lists this clonotype with a few counts. The chain combines TRBV20-1 with TRBJ2-5; D not certain. This CDR3 contains 11 residues. The V end lost 3 bases, the J end lost 5 bases, and 7 bases lay between the germline ends. CDR1 and CDR2 (germline): DFQATT, SNEGSKA (reference sequence). The DNA for the CDR3 is TGCAGTGCTAGCCTAGTGGAGACCCAGTACTTC. Translating gives CSASLVETQYF.

There are a few counts of this clonotype. The genes are TRBV10-3 and TRBJ2-1; 7 bases are shared with TRBD2. This CDR3 is built from 17 residues. Losses at the gene ends were 3 bases for V and 2 bases for J; bases not matched to a gene: 10. Germline values: CDR1 ENHRY, CDR2 SYGVKD. The chain's CDR3 is CAISDPPGLKAYNEQFF. In nucleotides, the CDR3 is TGTGCCATCAGTGACCCCCCGGGACTAAAGGCCTACAATGAGCAGTTCTTC.

The chain has TRBV4-3 and TRBJ2-3; D is possibly TRBD1 (5 bases). The germline V and J ends were trimmed by 5 bases and 5 bases, with 11 bases remaining between them. CDR1 is LGHNA, CDR2 YSLEER, per germline. The CDR3 length is 13 residues. DNA for the CDR3: TGCGCCAGCAGCGGCGTTAGGGGAGATACGCAGTATTTT. This codes for CASSGVRGDTQYF.